This TCR beta chain was identified in a study of shared T cell receptors in the human thymus (dated by TCRdb to the early 2020s). For context, the study as a whole: The study examined how self-reactive, shared T-cell receptor alpha chains are generated in the human thymus.

Libraries were constructed by the immunoSEQ multiplex PCR assay. TCRdb holds this immuneACCESS table with in-frame rearrangements only. Some clones are missing; in checked studies, unresolved V genes explain under half, and the rest has no known cause. This sample lists 540,000 or so clones; approximately 78% were detected once. Of the sample, around 0.013% is held by the ten largest clones. Reading from cysteine to phenylalanine, the CDR3 counts 15 amino acids. The read is trimmed to its CDR3 DNA, 45 bases read in frame from base 1. According to the germline V gene, CDR1 reads SGHTA and CDR2 reads FQGNSA. On this clone: No antigen is known for it. An end of the junction does not agree with germline; a read error may underlie this.

These data also featured in a second study, about human thymus T cells. The second study's authors report: Donors were immunologically healthy infants undergoing open corrective cardiac surgery for congenital heart defects in Finland. Thymus tissue was obtained as surgical resects removed during corrective cardiac surgery. Usage of V and J gene segments appeared to be biased in both the thymic and the peripheral blood repertoires. Highly overlapping thymic TCR repertoires among unrelated individuals were reported in the related research. The study characterized TCR alpha and beta repertoires from under ten infant thymus samples and four related peripheral blood samples. The cohort included more than 5 male and a couple of female infants, with donor ages spanning 7 to 244 days. After being mechanically released from the tissue, thymocytes were kept at -70 degrees C in pellets of 10-30 million cells. Genomic DNA was extracted from frozen cell pellets with a QIAsymphony instrument. The immunoSEQ multiplex PCR assay was used to amplify the TCRB and TCRAD loci from a standardized quantity of quality-controlled genomic DNA. Amplicons spanned the V(D)J region at a length sufficient to cover the CDR3 and identify V and J genes. Through the commercial immunoSEQ service, the amplicons were sequenced on an Illumina platform. Primer bias and sequencing errors were corrected as previously described, and TCRAD and TCRB definitions were based on the IMGT database. immunoSEQ Analyzer 3.0 and VDJTools were used for repertoire analysis, which covered basic statistics, V/J segment usage, diversity estimates, rarefaction and pairwise overlap. Diversity was estimated using the Chao1, ChaoE, Efron-Thisted, Shannon and inverse Simpson indices, and was also estimated on datasets down-sampled to the size of the smallest sample. Repertoire overlap was determined by strict matching of CDR3 nucleotide sequence, V gene and J gene, and Jaccard-based multidimensional scaling clustering was applied. On average, about 730,000 unique TCRB clonotypes were obtained from thymus samples, compared with about 86,000 from blood samples.

The chain is made from TRBV7-2 and TRBJ2-1; the D region possibly corresponds to TRBD2 (6 bases align). The clonotype was recovered from a boy under two years old with a congenital heart defect. Donor details come from another sample of the same person, matched by shared clones. The sample comprised thymocytes. The DNA reads as follows: TGTGTCAGCAGCCCCCGACTAGGCTCCTACAATGAGCAGTTCTTC. Translated, this is CVSSPRLGSYNEQFF. Where the CDR3 stops, the reference TRBV7-2 and TRBJ2-1 genes take over; the full variable domain is GAGVSQSPSNKVTEKGKDVELRCDPISGHTALYWYRQSLGQGLEFLIYFQGNSAPDKSGLPSDRFSAERTGGSVSTLTIQRTQQEDSAVYLCVSSPRLGSYNEQFFGPGTRLTVL.